This TCR beta chain was sequenced in a study of blood T cells in healthy people across ages. This clonotype was recorded at least ten times. Next came a second PCR, run for about 6 to 11 cycles, which used a sample-barcoded 5' primer along with a J-beta primer mix. Each CDR3 protein gets one entry after TCRdb re-called the 5' RACE reads with MiXCR. Here the sample spans about 930,000 distinct CDR3 sequences, 25% to 35% being singletons. The CDR3 covers 15 residues. Germline values: CDR1 SGDLS, CDR2 YYNGEE. The J segment lost 11 bases and the V segment lost 0 bases, leaving 11 bases of the junction unmatched. The same specimen was also included in a second study, on T cells of mothers and their children.

This clonotype was sampled from a woman in her 40s in good health. V is TRBV9 and J is TRBJ2-5, with 9 bases identical to TRBD1. The sequenced sample was blood. The CDR3 DNA reads as TGTGCCAGCAGCGTAGGGACAGGGGCTATTGGGGAGCAGTACTTC. Protein: CASSVGTGAIGEQYF.